The T cell receptor beta chain described here comes from a study of T-cell reconstitution after alpha-beta-depleted transplantation in children. The authors prepared the TCRbeta library with unique molecular identifiers. TCRdb redid the calling of the PCR reads with MiXCR, one entry per CDR3 protein. Of just under 150,000 distinct CDR3 sequences in the sample, 8.8% were seen once. The CDR3 extends over 14 amino acids. Germline V gene lookup returns CDR1 SGHKS and CDR2 YYEKEE (reference sequence). The junction had 3 bases not matched to a gene; V was cut back by 4 bases and J by 0 bases. The chain combines TRBV5-5 with TRBJ2-7; TRBD1 matches 8 bases. The receptor's source is a female patient aged 2 to 10 who had a stem cell transplant for congenital amegakaryocytic thrombocytopenia, so the T cells may come from the graft donor. The sample in question was PBMCs, mostly from graft donor cells, obtained 180 days after TCRalphabeta/CD19-depleted stem cell transplant. The CDR3: CASSDGQGSYEQYF. CDR3 DNA: TGTGCCAGCAGCGACGGACAGGGCTCCTACGAGCAGTACTTC.